The subject of this entry is one T cell receptor (beta chain). The sample originates from a study of T cell repertoires in cytomegalovirus infection. Study overall: Public TCR beta signatures provided an indication of both CMV infection and a matching HLA type.

In TCRdb, the reads were re-called with MiXCR into one record per CDR3 protein. The sample consists of some 280,000 distinct CDR3 sequences, roughly an eighth of them appearing once. The ends were cut back, 4 bases at V and 0 bases at J, with 13 bases in the middle. The CDR3 has 14 amino acids. Germline values: CDR1 DFQATT, CDR2 SNEGSKA (reference sequence). This clonotype was obtained from a human donor in good health (CMV status not recorded). Some clones in this sample may be carry-over from other donors' samples. J is TRBJ2-7 and V is TRBV20-1; D unclear. Sequencing used PBMCs. The CDR3: CSAKAGSSSYEQYF. The CDR3 DNA reads TGCAGTGCTAAGGCTGGATCAAGCTCCTACGAGCAGTACTTC.